A single T cell receptor beta chain is shown here with its context. The antigen it recognizes is unknown. It has no much larger one-base neighbor in the sample; base qualities were not kept. These data are taken from a study of T cell changes during pregnancy in multiple sclerosis (dated by TCRdb to the late 2010s). With respect to the entire study: Changes in the T cell repertoire over the course of pregnancy were examined in this study in women with multiple sclerosis.

Library construction relied on the immunoSEQ multiplex PCR assay. What TCRdb holds here is the immuneACCESS table cut down to in-frame rearrangements. Part of the clones is not present; checked against another copy, under half of the missing clones reflect an unresolved V gene, and the others are unexplained. Counted in this sample were 32,000 or so clones; around 90% of them appeared once. Approximately 5% of the sample belongs to the ten largest clones. The V end loses 7 bases and the J end loses 0 bases, and a stretch of 11 bases separates them. The cysteine opens and the phenylalanine closes a CDR3 of 14 amino acids. Left in the record is the CDR3 DNA by itself, 42 bases read in frame from the first base. Reading the germline V gene (reference sequence) gives CDR1 MNHEY and CDR2 SMNVEV.

The V gene is TRBV27 and the J gene is TRBJ2-3; the D gene is possibly TRBD1, with 5 bases matching. The clonotype comes from a female donor with multiple sclerosis, enrolled in a pregnancy study. The sequenced sample was CD8+ T cells from peripheral blood mononuclear cells, obtained in the first trimester of pregnancy. The nucleotide sequence is TGTGCCAGCACCCCTCAGGGAAGCACAGATACGCAGTATTTT. It codes for CASTPQGSTDTQYF.